This T cell receptor beta chain originates from a study of post-analysis software for immune sequencing data. Study at large: Patients with relapsing-remitting, secondary progressive and progressive-relapsing multiple sclerosis courses were all represented. Findings and limits, study-wide: By F measure, samples from a shared preparation batch strongly co-clustered. Controls had lower frequencies than patients of four or five TRBV segments, which included TRBV5-6, TRBV5-1 and TRBV20-1.

The sample holds a few counts of this clonotype. Its target is unknown. Unique molecular identifiers were built into the TCR beta cDNA libraries. Starting from approximately 1 to 10 million T cells, the study yielded roughly 0.5 million cDNA molecules. TCRdb re-derived calls from the PCR reads in MiXCR, one entry per CDR3 protein. The data contain roughly 540,000 distinct CDR3 sequences, approximately 34% of them singletons. The CDR3 spans 14 residues. Trimming took off 3 bases at V and 5 bases at J, with 16 bases between the two ends. Per germline, CDR1 DFQATT and CDR2 SNEGSKA (reference sequence). Sample: blood. The J gene is TRBJ1-1, the V gene TRBV20-1; D may be TRBD1 (6 bases). This TCR was recovered from a girl under 18 with multiple sclerosis. Here the CDR3 reads CSASYDRLSTEAFF. In DNA form, the CDR3 reads TGCAGTGCTAGCTACGACAGGCTATCGACTGAAGCTTTCTTT.